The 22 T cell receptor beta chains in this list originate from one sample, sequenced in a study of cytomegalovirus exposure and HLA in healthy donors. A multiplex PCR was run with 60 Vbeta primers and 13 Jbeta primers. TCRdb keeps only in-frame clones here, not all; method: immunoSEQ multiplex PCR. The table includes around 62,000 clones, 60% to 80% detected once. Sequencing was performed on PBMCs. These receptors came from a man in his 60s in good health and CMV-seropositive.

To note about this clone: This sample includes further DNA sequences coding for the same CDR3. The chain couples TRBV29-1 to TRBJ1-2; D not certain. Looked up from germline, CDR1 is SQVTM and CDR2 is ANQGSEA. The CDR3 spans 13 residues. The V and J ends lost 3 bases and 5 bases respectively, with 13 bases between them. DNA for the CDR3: TGCAGCGTTGAGCAACTGGACTTGTATGGCTACACCTTC. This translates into CSVEQLDLYGYTF. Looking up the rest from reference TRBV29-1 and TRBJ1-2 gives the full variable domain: SAVISQKPSRDICQRGTSLTIQCQVDSQVTMMFWYRQQPGQSLTLIATANQGSEATYESGFVIDKFPISRPNLTFSTLTVSNMSPEDSSIYLCSVEQLDLYGYTFGSGTRLTVV.

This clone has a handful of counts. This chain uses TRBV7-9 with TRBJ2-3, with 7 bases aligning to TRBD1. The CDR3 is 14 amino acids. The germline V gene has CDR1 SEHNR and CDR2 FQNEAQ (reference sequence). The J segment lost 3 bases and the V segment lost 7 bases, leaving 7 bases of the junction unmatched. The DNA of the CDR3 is TGTGCCAGCAACGGACAGGCAGGGACAGATACGCAGTATTTT. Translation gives CASNGQAGTDTQYF.

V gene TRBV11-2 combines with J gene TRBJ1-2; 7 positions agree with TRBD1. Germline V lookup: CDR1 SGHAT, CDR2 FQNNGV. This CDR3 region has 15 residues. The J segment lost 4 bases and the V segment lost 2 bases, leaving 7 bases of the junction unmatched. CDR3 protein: CASSLRIRDSYGYTF. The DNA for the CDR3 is TGTGCCAGCAGCTTACGGATTCGGGACAGCTATGGCTACACCTTC.

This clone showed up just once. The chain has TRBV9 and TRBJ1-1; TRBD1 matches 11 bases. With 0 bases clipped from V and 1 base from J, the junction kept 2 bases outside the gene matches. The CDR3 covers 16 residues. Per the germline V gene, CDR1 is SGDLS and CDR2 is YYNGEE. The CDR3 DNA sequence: TGTGCCAGCAGCGTAGGGACAGGGGGCGCGAACACTGAAGCTTTCTTT. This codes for CASSVGTGGANTEAFF.

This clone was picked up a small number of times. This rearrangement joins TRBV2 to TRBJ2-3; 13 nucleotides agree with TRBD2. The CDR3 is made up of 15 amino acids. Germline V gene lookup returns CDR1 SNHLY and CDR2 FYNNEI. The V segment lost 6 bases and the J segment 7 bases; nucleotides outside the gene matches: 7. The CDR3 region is CASSPTSGGANTQYF. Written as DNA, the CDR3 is TGTGCCAGCAGCCCCACTAGCGGGGGGGCAAATACGCAGTATTTT.

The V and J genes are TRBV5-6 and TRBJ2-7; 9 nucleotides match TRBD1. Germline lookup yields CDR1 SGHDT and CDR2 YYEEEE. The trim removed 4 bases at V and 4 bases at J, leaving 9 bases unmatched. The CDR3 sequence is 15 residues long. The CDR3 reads CASSAGTGLGYEQYF. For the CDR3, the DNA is TGTGCCAGCAGCGCCGGGACAGGGCTGGGTTACGAGCAGTACTTC.

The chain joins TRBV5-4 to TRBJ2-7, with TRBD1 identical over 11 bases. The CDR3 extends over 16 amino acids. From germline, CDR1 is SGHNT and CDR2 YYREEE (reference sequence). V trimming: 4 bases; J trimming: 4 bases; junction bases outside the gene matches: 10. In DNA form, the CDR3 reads TGTGCCAGCAGCGCAAGGACAGGGGGCAGCGTGTACGAGCAGTACTTC. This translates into CASSARTGGSVYEQYF.

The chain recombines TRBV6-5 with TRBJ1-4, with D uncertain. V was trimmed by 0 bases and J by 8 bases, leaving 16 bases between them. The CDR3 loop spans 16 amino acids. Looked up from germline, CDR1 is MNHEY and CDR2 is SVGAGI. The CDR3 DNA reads TGTGCCAGCAGTTACTCGAACATCGGAGGCGAAGAAAAACTGTTTTTT. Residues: CASSYSNIGGEEKLFF.

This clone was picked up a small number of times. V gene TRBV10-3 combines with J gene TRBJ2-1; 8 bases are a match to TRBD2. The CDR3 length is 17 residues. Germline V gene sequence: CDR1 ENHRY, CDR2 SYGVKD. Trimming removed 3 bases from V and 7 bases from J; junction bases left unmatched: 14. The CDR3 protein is CAISDPSSGLGANEQFF. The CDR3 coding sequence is TGTGCCATCAGTGACCCGAGTTCGGGACTAGGTGCAAATGAGCAGTTCTTC.

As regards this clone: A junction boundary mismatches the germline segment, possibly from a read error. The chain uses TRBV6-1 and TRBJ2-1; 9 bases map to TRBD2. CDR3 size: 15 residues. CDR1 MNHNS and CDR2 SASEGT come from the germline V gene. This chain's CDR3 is CASRPRGLAHNEQLF. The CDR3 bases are TGTGCCAGCAGGCCCCGGGGACTAGCCCACAATGAGCAGCTCTTC.

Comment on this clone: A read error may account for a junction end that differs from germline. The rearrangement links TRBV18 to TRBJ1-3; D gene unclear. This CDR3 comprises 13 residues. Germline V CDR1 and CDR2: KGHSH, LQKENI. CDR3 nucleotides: TGCGCCAGCTCACCAGGAGCGGGAGACACCATATATTTT. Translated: CASSPGAGDTIYF.

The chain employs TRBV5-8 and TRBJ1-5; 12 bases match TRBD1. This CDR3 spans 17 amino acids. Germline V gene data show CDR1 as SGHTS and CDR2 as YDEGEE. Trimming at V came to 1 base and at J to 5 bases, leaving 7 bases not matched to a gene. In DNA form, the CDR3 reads TGTGCCAGCAGCTTGTCCGGGACAGGGGGCAGCCATCAGCCCCAGCATTTT. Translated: CASSLSGTGGSHQPQHF.

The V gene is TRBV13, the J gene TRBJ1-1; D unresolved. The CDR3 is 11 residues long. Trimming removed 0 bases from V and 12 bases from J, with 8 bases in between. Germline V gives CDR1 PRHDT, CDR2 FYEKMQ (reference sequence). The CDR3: CASSLGRNTFF. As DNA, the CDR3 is TGTGCCAGCAGCTTAGGCCGCAACACTTTCTTT.

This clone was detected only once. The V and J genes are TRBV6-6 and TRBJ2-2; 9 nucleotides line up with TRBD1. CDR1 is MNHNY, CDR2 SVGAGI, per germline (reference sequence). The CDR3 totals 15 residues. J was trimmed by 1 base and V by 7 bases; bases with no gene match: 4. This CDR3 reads CASTHRGQNTGELFF. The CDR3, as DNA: TGTGCCAGCACCCACAGGGGGCAGAACACCGGGGAGCTGTTTTTT.

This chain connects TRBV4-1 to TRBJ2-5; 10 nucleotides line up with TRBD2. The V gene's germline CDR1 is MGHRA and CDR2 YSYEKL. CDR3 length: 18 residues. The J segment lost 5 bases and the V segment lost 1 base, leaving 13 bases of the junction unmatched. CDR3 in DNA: TGCGCCAGCAGCCAAGGTTCGGCTAGCGGGAGCAAGAGGGAGACCCAGTACTTC. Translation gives CASSQGSASGSKRETQYF.

The DNA of the CDR3 is TGCGCCAGCAGCTTGGAGGCGAGGGCCAAAAACATTCAGTACTTC. Its protein is CASSLEARAKNIQYF. This rearrangement joins TRBV5-1 to TRBJ2-4; D is undetermined. Trimming stripped 0 bases from V and 1 base from J, with 8 bases between. Germline V gene sequence: CDR1 SGHRS, CDR2 YFSETQ. The CDR3 runs to 15 residues.

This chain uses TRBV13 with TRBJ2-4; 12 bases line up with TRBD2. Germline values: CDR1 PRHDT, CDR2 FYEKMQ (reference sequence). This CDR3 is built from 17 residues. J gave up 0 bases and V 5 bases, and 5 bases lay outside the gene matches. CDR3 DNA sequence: TGTGCCAGCAGCCTTGCACTAGCGGGGGGAGCCAAAAACATTCAGTACTTC. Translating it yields CASSLALAGGAKNIQYF. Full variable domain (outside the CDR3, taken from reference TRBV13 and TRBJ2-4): AAGVIQSPRHLIKEKRETATLKCYPIPRHDTVYWYQQGPGQDPQFLISFYEKMQSDKGSIPDRFSAQQFSDYHSELNMSSLELGDSALYFCASSLALAGGAKNIQYFGAGTRLSVL.

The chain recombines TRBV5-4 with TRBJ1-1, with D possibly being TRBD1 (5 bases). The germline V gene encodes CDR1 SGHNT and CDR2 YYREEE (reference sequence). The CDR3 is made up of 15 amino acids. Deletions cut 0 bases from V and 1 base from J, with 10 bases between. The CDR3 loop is CASSLGQTGNTEAFF. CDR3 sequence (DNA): TGTGCCAGCAGCTTGGGCCAAACAGGGAACACTGAAGCTTTCTTT.

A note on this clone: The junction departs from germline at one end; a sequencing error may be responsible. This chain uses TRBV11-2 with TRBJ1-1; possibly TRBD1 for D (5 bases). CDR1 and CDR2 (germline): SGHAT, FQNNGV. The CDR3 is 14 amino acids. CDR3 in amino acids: CASSFLTDRGEVFF. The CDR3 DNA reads TGTGCCAGCAGCTTTCTCACAGATCGGGGGGAAGTTTTCTTT.

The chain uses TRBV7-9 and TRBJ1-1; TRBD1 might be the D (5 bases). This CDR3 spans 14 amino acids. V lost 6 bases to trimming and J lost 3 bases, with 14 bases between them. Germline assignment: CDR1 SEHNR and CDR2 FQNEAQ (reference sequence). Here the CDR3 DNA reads TGTGCCAGCAGATCTGACCCGGGGGACACTGAAGCTTTCTTT. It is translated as CASRSDPGDTEAFF.

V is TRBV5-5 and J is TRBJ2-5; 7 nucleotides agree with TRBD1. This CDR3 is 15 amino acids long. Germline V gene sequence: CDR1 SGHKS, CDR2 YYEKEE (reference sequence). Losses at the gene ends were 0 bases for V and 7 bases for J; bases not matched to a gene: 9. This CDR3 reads CASSLVSRGQGTQYF. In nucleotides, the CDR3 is TGTGCCAGCAGCTTGGTCTCTAGGGGGCAGGGGACCCAGTACTTC.

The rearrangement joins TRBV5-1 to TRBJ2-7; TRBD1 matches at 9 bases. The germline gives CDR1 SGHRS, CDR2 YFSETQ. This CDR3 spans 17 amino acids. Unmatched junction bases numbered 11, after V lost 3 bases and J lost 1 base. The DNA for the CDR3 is TGCGCCAGCAGCTCGAACGGACAGGGGAAGGTGTCCTACGAGCAGTACTTC. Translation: CASSSNGQGKVSYEQYF.